This TCR beta chain was identified during a study of T and B cells in COVID-19 patients. Study background: COVID-19 patients gave peripheral blood either during active infection or after recovery.

This clonotype ranks as medium-sized. Blood genomic DNA input for TRB amplification was 250-500 ng. Trimming removed 4 bases from V and 8 bases from J; junction bases left unmatched: 5. CDR1 is SGHNT, CDR2 YYREEE, per germline (reference sequence). The CDR3 contains 13 residues. BIOMED2 TRB-A/B primer pools were used in multiplex TRB PCR. TCRdb fed the multiplex PCR reads into MiXCR, producing one record per CDR3 protein. The sample yields roughly 8,000 distinct CDR3 sequences, over 25% seen once. This receptor was obtained from a human donor who had recovered from COVID-19. Sample: blood. This rearrangement joins TRBV5-4 to TRBJ1-2; 10 bases map to TRBD1. CDR3 in DNA: TGTGCCAGCAGCCGACAGGGGGCGCGAGGCTACACCTTC. Amino acid sequence: CASSRQGARGYTF.